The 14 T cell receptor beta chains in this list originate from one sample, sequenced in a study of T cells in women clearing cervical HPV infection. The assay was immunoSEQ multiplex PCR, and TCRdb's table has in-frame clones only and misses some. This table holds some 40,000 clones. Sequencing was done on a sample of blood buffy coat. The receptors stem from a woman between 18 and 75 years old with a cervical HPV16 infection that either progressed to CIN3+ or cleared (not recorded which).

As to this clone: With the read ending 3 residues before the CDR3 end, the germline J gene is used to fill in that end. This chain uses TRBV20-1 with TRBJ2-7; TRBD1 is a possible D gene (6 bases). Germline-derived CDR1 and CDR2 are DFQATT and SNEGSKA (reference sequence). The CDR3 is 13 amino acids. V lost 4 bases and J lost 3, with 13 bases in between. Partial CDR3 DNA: TGCAGTGCTAAGGACAGCAGCCTCTACGAG. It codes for CSAKDSSLYE. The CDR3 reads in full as CSAKDSSLYEQYF.

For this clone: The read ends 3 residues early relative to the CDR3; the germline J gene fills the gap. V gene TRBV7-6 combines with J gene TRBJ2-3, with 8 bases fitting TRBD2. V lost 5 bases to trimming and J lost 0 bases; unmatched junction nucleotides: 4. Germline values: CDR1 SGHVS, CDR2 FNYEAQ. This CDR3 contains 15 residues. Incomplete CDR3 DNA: TGTGCCAGCAGCCGAGGCGGGGGGAGCACAGATACG. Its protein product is CASSRGGGSTDT. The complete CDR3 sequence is CASSRGGGSTDTQYF.

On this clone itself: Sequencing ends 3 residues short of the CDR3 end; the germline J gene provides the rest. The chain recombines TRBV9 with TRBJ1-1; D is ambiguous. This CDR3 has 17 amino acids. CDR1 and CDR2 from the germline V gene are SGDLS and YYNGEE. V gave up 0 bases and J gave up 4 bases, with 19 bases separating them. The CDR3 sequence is CASSVEPTRVEGTEAFF. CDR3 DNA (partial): TGTGCCAGCAGCGTAGAACCCACGCGGGTCGAAGGCACTGAA.

The CDR3 bases that were read are TGTGCCAGCAGTGAAAATGGGCATCAGCCC. Amino acid sequence: CASSENGHQP. The entire CDR3 sequence reads CASSENGHQPQHF. The chain joins TRBV6-1 to TRBJ1-5; no clear D gene. The CDR3 end lies 3 residues beyond the end of the read and is filled in from the germline J gene. V lost 2 bases, J lost 5 bases, and 7 bases lay in between. Germline assignment: CDR1 MNHNS and CDR2 SASEGT. The CDR3 consists of 13 residues.

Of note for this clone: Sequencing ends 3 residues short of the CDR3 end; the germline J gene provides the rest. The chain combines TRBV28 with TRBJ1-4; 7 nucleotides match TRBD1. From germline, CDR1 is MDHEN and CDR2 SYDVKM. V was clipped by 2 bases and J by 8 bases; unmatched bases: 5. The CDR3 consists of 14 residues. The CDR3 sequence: CASSLPRDSEKLFF. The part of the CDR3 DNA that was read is TGTGCCAGCAGTTTACCCCGGGACAGCGAAAAA.

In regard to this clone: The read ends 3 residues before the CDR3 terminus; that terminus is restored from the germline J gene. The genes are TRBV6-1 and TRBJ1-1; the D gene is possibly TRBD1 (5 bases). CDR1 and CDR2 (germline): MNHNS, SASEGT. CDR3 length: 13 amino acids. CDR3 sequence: CASSEAGPGEAFF. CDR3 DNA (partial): TGTGCCAGCAGTGAAGCGGGGCCAGGGGAA.

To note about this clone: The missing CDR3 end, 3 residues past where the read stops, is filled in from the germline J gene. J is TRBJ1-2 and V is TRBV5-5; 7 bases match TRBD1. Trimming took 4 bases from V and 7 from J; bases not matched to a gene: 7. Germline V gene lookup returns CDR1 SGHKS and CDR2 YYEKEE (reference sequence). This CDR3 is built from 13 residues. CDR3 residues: CASSPTGERGYTF. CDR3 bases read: TGTGCCAGCAGCCCAACAGGGGAGCGTGGC.

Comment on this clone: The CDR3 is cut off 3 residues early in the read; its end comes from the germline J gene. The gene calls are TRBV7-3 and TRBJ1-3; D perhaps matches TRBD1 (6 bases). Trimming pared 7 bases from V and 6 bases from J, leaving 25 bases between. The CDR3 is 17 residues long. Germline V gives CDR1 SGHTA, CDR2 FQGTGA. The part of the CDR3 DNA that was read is TGTGCCAGCACCCCTAGGGGGTCGGCTGGTAGGGAAAACACC. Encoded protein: CASTPRGSAGRENT. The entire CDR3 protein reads CASTPRGSAGRENTIYF.

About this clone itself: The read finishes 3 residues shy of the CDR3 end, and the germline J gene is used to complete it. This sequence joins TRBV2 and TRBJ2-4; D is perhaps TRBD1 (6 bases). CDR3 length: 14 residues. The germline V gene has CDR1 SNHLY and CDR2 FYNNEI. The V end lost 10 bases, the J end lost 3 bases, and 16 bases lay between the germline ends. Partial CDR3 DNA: TGTGCCACCCGACAGGAGTCCTTCAAAAACATT. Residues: CATRQESFKNI. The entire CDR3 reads CATRQESFKNIQYF.

CDR3 DNA, as far as it was read: TGCAGTGCTAGAGCGGCGGGGGCCCGAGGAGATACG. This translates into CSARAAGARGDT. The whole CDR3 protein reads CSARAAGARGDTQYF. The V call is TRBV20-1, the J call TRBJ2-3, with a possible D match to TRBD2 (7 bases). The read stops 3 residues short of the end of the CDR3; the missing end is completed from the germline J gene. Deletions cut 1 base from V and 5 bases from J, with 16 bases between. The CDR3 is 15 amino acids. The V gene's germline CDR1 is DFQATT and CDR2 SNEGSKA (reference sequence).

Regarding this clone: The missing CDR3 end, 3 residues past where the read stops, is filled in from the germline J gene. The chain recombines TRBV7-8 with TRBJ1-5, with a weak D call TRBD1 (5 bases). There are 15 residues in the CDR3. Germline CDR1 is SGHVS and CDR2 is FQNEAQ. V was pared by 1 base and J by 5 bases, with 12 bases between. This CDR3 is CASSLDFAGDQPQHF. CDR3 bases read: TGTGCCAGCAGCTTAGATTTCGCGGGGGATCAGCCC.

The CDR3 reads CASSQEGSYTGELFF. The part of the CDR3 DNA that was read is TGTGCCAGCAGCCAGGAGGGGTCGTACACCGGGGAG. V usage is TRBV11-2 and J usage is TRBJ2-2; tentative D call: TRBD2 (6 bases). Read sequence stops 3 residues before the CDR3 end, and the germline J gene provides the missing end. CDR1 and CDR2 (germline): SGHAT, FQNNGV. V was shortened by 5 bases and J by 3 bases, with 13 bases between the two germline ends. The CDR3 is 15 residues long.

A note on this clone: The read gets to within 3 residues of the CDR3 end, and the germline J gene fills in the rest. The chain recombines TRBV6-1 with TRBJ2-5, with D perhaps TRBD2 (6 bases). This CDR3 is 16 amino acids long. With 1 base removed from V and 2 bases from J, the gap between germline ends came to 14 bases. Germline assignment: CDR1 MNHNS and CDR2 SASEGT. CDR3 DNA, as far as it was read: TGTGCCAGCAGTGAAGTGGGCGGGGTGATACAAGAGACC. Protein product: CASSEVGGVIQET. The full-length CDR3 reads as CASSEVGGVIQETQYF.

The part of the CDR3 DNA that was read is TGTGCCAGCAGTCTCTCCGGCGGGGGTTTAGATACG. It encodes CASSLSGGGLDT. The full CDR3 protein reads CASSLSGGGLDTQYF. J is TRBJ2-3 and V is TRBV14, with 7 nucleotides matching TRBD2. Sequencing ends 3 residues short of the CDR3 end; the germline J gene provides the rest. CDR3 length equals 15 residues. The V and J ends lost 6 bases and 5 bases, in that order; junction bases with no gene match: 11. Germline CDR1 reads SGHDN; CDR2 reads FVKESK.